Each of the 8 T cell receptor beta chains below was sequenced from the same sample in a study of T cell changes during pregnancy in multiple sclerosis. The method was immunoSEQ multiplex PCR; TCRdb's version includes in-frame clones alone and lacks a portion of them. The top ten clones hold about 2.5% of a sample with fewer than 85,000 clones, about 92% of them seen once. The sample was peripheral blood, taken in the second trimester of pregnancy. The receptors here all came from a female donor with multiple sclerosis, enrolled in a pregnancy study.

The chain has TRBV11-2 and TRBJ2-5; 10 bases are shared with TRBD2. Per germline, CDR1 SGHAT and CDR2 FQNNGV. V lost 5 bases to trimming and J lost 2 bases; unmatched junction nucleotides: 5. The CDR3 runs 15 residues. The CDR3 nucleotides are TGTGCCAGCAGCAATGGAGCGGGGGGGCAAGAGACCCAGTACTTC. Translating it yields CASSNGAGGQETQYF.

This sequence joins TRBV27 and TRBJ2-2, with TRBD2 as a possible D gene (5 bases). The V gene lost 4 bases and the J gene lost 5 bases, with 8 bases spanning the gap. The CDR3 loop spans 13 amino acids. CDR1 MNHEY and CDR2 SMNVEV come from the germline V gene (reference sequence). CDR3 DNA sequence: TGTGCCAGCAGTTCTCGGGGAACCGGGGAGCTGTTTTTT. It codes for CASSSRGTGELFF.

The CDR3 nucleotides read TGTGCCAGCAGCTTTAGGGGGGGAACTAATGAAAAACTGTTTTTT. Its translation is CASSFRGGTNEKLFF. This chain links TRBV5-4 with TRBJ1-4, with D tentatively TRBD1 (6 bases). CDR1 is SGHNT, CDR2 YYREEE, per germline (reference sequence). Trimming removed 2 bases from V and 1 base from J, with 9 bases in between. The CDR3 length is 15 residues.

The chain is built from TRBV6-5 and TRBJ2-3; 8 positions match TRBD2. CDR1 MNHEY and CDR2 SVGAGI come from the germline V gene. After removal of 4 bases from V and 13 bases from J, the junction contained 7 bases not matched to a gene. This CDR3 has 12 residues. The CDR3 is CASSSPGGVEYF. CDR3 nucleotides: TGTGCCAGCAGTTCCCCCGGGGGGGTTGAGTATTTT.

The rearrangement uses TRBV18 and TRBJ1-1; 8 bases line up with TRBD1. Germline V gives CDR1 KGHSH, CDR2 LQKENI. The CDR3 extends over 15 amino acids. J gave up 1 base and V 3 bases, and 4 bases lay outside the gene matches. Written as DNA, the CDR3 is TGTGCCAGCTCACCTTGGACAGGGACGAACACTGAAGCTTTCTTT. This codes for CASSPWTGTNTEAFF.

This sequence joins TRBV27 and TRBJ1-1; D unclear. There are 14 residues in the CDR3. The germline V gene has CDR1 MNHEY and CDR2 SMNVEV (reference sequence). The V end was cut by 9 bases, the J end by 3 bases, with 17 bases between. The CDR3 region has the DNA TGTGCCAGTACTCTTCGGGTCGGGTACACTGAAGCTTTCTTT. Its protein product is CASTLRVGYTEAFF.

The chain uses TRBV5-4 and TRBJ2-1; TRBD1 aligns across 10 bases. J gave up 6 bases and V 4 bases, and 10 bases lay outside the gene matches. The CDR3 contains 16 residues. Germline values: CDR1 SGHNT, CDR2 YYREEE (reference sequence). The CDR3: CASSGETGGEFNEQFF. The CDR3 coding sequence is TGTGCCAGCAGCGGCGAGACAGGGGGCGAATTCAATGAGCAGTTCTTC.

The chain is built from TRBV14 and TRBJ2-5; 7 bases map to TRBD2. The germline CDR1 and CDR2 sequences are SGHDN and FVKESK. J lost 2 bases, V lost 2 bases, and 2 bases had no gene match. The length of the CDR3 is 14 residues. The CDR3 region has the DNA TGTGCCAGCAGCCAAATCGGGGGGCAAGAGACCCAGTACTTC. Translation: CASSQIGGQETQYF. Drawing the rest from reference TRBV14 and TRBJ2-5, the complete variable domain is EAGVTQFPSHSVIEKGQTVTLRCDPISGHDNLYWYRRVMGKEIKFLLHFVKESKQDESGMPNNRFLAERTGGTYSTLKVQPAELEDSGVYFCASSQIGGQETQYFGPGTRLLVL.